This is a list of T cell receptor beta chains from one sample in a study of cytomegalovirus exposure and HLA in healthy donors. Produced via immunoSEQ multiplex PCR; TCRdb's table is partial and in-frame only. Here the sample spans fewer than 80,000 clones, over 60% being singletons. The sample comprised PBMCs. The receptors here all came from a woman in her twenties or thirties in good health and CMV-seronegative. The CDR3 runs from the conserved cysteine through the conserved F or W. The D gene is left open where the match is weak. Some rows have no size entry. The others give once, few or many, or a class for an expanded clone.

TRBV7-8	NA	TRBJ1-1	NA	TGTGCCAGCAGCTCAGTCAGGGACACTGAAGCTTTCTTT	CASSSVRDTEAFF
TRBV19	NA	TRBJ1-1	TRBD1	TGTGCCGCAGGGACAGTAACGACCAGGAACACTGAAGCTTTCTTT	CAAGTVTTRNTEAFF
TRBV13	NA	TRBJ2-7	TRBD1	TGTGCCAGCAGCACCCACAGGGGAAGCTCCTACGAGCAGTACTTC	CASSTHRGSSYEQYF
TRBV28	NA	TRBJ2-1	TRBD1	TGTGCCAGCAGTTTTCTACAGGGGGCCAATGAGCAGTTCTTC	CASSFLQGANEQFF
TRBV6-4	NA	TRBJ2-7	NA	TGTGCCAGCAGTGACTCGAGCGGCTACGAGCAGTACTTC	CASSDSSGYEQYF
TRBV18	NA	TRBJ1-1	NA	TGTGCCAGCTCACCTCAGGGAAACACTGAAGCTTTCTTT	CASSPQGNTEAFF
TRBV7-9	NA	TRBJ2-7	TRBD1	TGTGCCAGCACCCCGACAGGGGACGAGCAGTACTTC	CASTPTGDEQYF
TRBV2	NA	TRBJ2-3	TRBD2	TGTGCCAGCAGTCCTAGCGGGAGAGCAGATACGCAGTATTTT	CASSPSGRADTQYF
TRBV6-1	NA	TRBJ2-3	TRBD2	TGTGCCAGCAGTGAACACCCAACGGGAGGCCTATACACAGATACGCAGTATTTT	CASSEHPTGGLYTDTQYF
TRBV6-5	NA	TRBJ2-5	NA	TGTGCCAGCATTCCCCTAGGGGAAGAGACCCAGTACTTC	CASIPLGEETQYF
TRBV30	few	TRBJ1-2	TRBD1	TGTGCCTGGAGAATAAGACCAGGGGGCTATGGCTACACCTTC	CAWRIRPGGYGYTF
TRBV13	NA	TRBJ2-5	TRBD1	TGTGCCAGCAGCCTCTCAGGGGGCGCGGCCCAAGAGACCCAGTACTTC	CASSLSGGAAQETQYF
TRBV28	NA	TRBJ1-4	TRBD1	TGTGCCAGCAGTAGCCAGGGGGCGGCTAAGGGTGAAAAACTGTTTTTT	CASSSQGAAKGEKLFF
TRBV28	once	TRBJ2-5	NA	TGTGCCAGCAGTAGGATTCCGGGGATCCAAGAGACCCAGTACTTC	CASSRIPGIQETQYF
TRBV19	few	TRBJ2-3	TRBD2	TGTGCCAGTAGTCTCCTAGGACTAGCGGGAGGAAGCACAGATACGCAGTATTTT	CASSLLGLAGGSTDTQYF
TRBV9	NA	TRBJ2-5	NA	TGTGCCAGCAGCACAGCCGGGGTACAAGAGACCCAGTACTTC	CASSTAGVQETQYF
TRBV2	few	TRBJ2-3	TRBD2	TGTGCCAGCAATCCGCGACTAGCGGGAGGAGATACGCAGTATTTT	CASNPRLAGGDTQYF
TRBV5-1	NA	TRBJ2-5	TRBD2	TGCGCCAGCAGCTTGGTGGTAGCGGGGGATCAAGAGACCCAGTACTTC	CASSLVVAGDQETQYF
TRBV7-9	NA	TRBJ2-3	TRBD1	TGTGCCAGCAGCTTCCGGGACAGGGACTACAATACGCAGTATTTT	CASSFRDRDYNTQYF
TRBV19	NA	TRBJ1-3	NA	TGTGCCAGTAGGGAGCGACAGTTCGCTGGAAACACCATATATTTT	CASRERQFAGNTIYF
TRBV7-2	NA	TRBJ1-2	NA	TGTGCCAGCAGCAACTCGGTAGACTATGGCTACACCTTC	CASSNSVDYGYTF
TRBV5-1	NA	TRBJ2-3	TRBD2	TGCGCCAGCAGCCACCAGCGGGAGACAAGCACAGATACGCAGTATTTT	CASSHQRETSTDTQYF
TRBV7-9	NA	TRBJ2-1	NA	TGTGCCAGCAGCTTAGAGGGCTGGGGGTCTAGCGTCGACAATGAGCAGTTCTTC	CASSLEGWGSSVDNEQFF
TRBV4-1	NA	TRBJ2-3	TRBD1	TGCGCCAGCAGCCAAGTTTTTAGTCGGGACAGGGATAGAGATACGCAGTATTTT	CASSQVFSRDRDRDTQYF
TRBV29-1	NA	TRBJ2-7	TRBD2	TGCAGCGTTGTGGGGGGACTAGCGGGACACGAGCAGTACTTC	CSVVGGLAGHEQYF
TRBV10-1	NA	TRBJ1-3	NA	TGCGCCAGCAGTGAGTTAGGAGGGTCTGGAAACACCATATATTTT	CASSELGGSGNTIYF
TRBV10-2	NA	TRBJ2-7	TRBD1	TGCGCCAGCAGGACCGGGACAGGGCCCAACGAGCAGTACTTC	CASRTGTGPNEQYF